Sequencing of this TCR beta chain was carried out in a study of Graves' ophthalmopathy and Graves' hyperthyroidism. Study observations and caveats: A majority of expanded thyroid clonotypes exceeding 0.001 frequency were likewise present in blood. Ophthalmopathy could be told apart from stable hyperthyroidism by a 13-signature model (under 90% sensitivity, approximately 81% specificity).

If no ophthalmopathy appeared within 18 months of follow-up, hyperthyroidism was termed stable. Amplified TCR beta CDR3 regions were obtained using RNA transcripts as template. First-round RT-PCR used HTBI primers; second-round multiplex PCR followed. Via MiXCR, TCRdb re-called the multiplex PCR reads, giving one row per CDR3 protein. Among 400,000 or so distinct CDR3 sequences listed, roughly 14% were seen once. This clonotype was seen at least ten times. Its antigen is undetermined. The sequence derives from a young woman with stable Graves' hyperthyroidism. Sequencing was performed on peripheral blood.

The CDR3 reads CASSELTPTLGTQYF. The DNA for the CDR3 is TGTGCCAGCAGTGAACTAACTCCCACTTTAGGGACCCAGTACTTC. This rearrangement joins TRBV2 to TRBJ2-5; D is uncertain. Trimming removed 2 bases at V and 7 bases at J, with 17 bases between. CDR1 and CDR2 (germline): SNHLY, FYNNEI. CDR3 length equals 15 residues.